These 31 T cell receptor beta chains were all obtained from the same sample, sequenced in a study of cytomegalovirus exposure and HLA in healthy donors. PCR was performed using 60 Vbeta and 13 Jbeta primers. The method was immunoSEQ multiplex PCR; TCRdb's version includes in-frame clones alone and lacks a portion of them. The sample holds roughly 38,000 clones, around 77% seen once. Sample: PBMCs. Every receptor here comes from a woman in her 30s in good health and CMV-seropositive.

Note on this clone: One junction end does not reproduce the germline sequence, and a read error may be involved. This chain uses TRBV7-9 with TRBJ1-6; maybe TRBD1 (5 bases). The CDR3 covers 16 residues. Germline values: CDR1 SEHNR, CDR2 FQNEAQ (reference sequence). The CDR3 is CARSSSTGRYNSPLHF. The CDR3, as DNA: TGTGCCCGCAGCTCCTCTACAGGTCGCTATAATTCACCCCTCCACTTT.

The chain is built from TRBV27 and TRBJ1-4, with 7 bases fitting TRBD1. CDR1 and CDR2 (germline): MNHEY, SMNVEV (reference sequence). This CDR3 has 15 residues. V lost 5 bases and J lost 3; bases outside the gene matches: 6. Here the CDR3 reads CASSPRQGANEKLFF. The CDR3, as DNA: TGTGCCAGCAGTCCCCGACAGGGAGCTAATGAAAAACTGTTTTTT.

The chain is built from TRBV6-1 and TRBJ2-3; a possible D gene is TRBD2 (6 bases). The germline CDR1 and CDR2 sequences are MNHNS and SASEGT. Trimming left V 3 bases short and J 4 bases short, with 11 bases between. The CDR3 spans 14 residues. The CDR3, as DNA: TGTGCCAGCAGTGACGGCGGGGCCCCAGATACGCAGTATTTT. Its translation: CASSDGGAPDTQYF.

This clone was found a few times. The chain carries TRBV30 and TRBJ2-3; 7 bases fit TRBD2. J lost 1 base, V lost 1 base, and 5 bases had no gene match. The CDR3 has 15 amino acids. Germline V gene data show CDR1 as GTSNPN and CDR2 as SVGIG (reference sequence). The CDR3 region has the DNA TGTGCCTGGAGTGAGGGAGGGTCCCGCACAGATACGCAGTATTTT. Translation gives CAWSEGGSRTDTQYF.

V is TRBV4-1 and J is TRBJ1-1, with D perhaps matching TRBD1 (5 bases). CDR3 size: 13 residues. Germline V gene sequence: CDR1 MGHRA, CDR2 YSYEKL. The V end was cut by 2 bases, the J end by 4 bases, with 8 bases between. This CDR3 is CASSQRGSTEAFF. CDR3 DNA: TGCGCCAGCAGCCAACGGGGGAGCACTGAAGCTTTCTTT.

The chain links TRBV28 to TRBJ2-2; possible D gene TRBD1, 6 bases. Looked up from germline, CDR1 is MDHEN and CDR2 is SYDVKM. V was trimmed by 2 bases and J by 6 bases, leaving 13 bases between them. The CDR3 is 15 residues long. CDR3 bases: TGTGCCAGCAGTTTAATCACCACAGGGTCCGGGGAGCTGTTTTTT. As protein: CASSLITTGSGELFF.

Points on this clone: At one boundary the junction diverges from the germline segment, which might be a read error. V is TRBV7-2 and J is TRBJ2-7; TRBD1 is a possible D gene (5 bases). Per the germline V gene, CDR1 is SGHTA and CDR2 is FQGNSA. This CDR3 contains 11 residues. CDR3: CASSLGGRTFF. The DNA of the CDR3 is TGTGCCAGCAGCTTAGGGGGCAGGACATTCTTC.

The sample holds one count of this clone. V gene TRBV19 combines with J gene TRBJ2-1; 10 nucleotides match TRBD2. Germline CDR1 reads LNHDA; CDR2 reads SQIVND (reference sequence). With 1 base clipped from V and 0 bases from J, the junction kept 9 bases outside the gene matches. The length of the CDR3 is 19 residues. The CDR3 DNA sequence: TGTGCCAGTAGTATAGGGCCTAGCGGGGGCCGTAGCTCCTACAATGAGCAGTTCTTC. Translating it yields CASSIGPSGGRSSYNEQFF.

In regard to this clone: A junction end diverges from the germline sequence, so it may reflect a read error. The chain employs TRBV5-1 and TRBJ1-1, with TRBD1 matching over 7 bases. The CDR3 has 15 amino acids. Germline CDR1 reads SGHRS; CDR2 reads YFSETQ. The CDR3, as DNA: TGCGCCAGCAGCCTTACAGGGGAAAGGAACGCTGAAGCTTTCTTT. As protein: CASSLTGERNAEAFF. Variable domain in full (rest from reference TRBV5-1 and TRBJ1-1): KAGVTQTPRYLIKTRGQQVTLSCSPISGHRSVSWYQQTPGQGLQFLFEYFSETQRNKGNFPGRFSGRQFSNSRSEMNVSTLELGDSALYLCASSLTGERNAEAFFGQGTRLTVV.

This clone has only a few counts. The chain is built from TRBV2 and TRBJ1-5; D is possibly TRBD1 (6 bases). Germline V lookup: CDR1 SNHLY, CDR2 FYNNEI. The CDR3 is made up of 15 amino acids. Trimming took off 5 bases at V and 11 bases at J, with 22 bases between the two ends. DNA of the CDR3: TGTGCCAGCAGTACACAGTTGGGGGCCGGGAAGGCCCAGCATTTT. It translates to CASSTQLGAGKAQHF.

J is TRBJ1-1 and V is TRBV7-9, with TRBD1 identical over 8 bases. After removal of 5 bases from V and 1 base from J, the junction contained 12 bases not matched to a gene. This CDR3 has 17 residues. The V gene's germline CDR1 is SEHNR and CDR2 FQNEAQ (reference sequence). The CDR3 bases are TGTGCCAGCAGCCCAGCGAGGCAGGGGGCACCGAACACTGAAGCTTTCTTT. Encoded protein: CASSPARQGAPNTEAFF.

This clone was detected only once. The chain couples TRBV20-1 to TRBJ2-7; D not resolved. The germline V gene encodes CDR1 DFQATT and CDR2 SNEGSKA (reference sequence). This CDR3 spans 10 amino acids. V was shortened by 5 bases and J by 2 bases, with 4 bases between the two germline ends. DNA for the CDR3: TGCAGTGCTCTTACCTACGAGCAGTACTTC. It is translated as CSALTYEQYF.

The gene calls are TRBV19 and TRBJ1-1, with a weak D call TRBD1 (5 bases). The CDR3 has 13 amino acids. Trimming removed 1 base from V and 7 bases from J, with 10 bases in between. The germline V gene has CDR1 LNHDA and CDR2 SQIVND (reference sequence). The CDR3 loop is CASSIVGQGEAFF. The CDR3 DNA follows: TGTGCCAGTAGTATAGTTGGGCAGGGTGAAGCTTTCTTT.

The chain links TRBV21-1 to TRBJ2-5; whether TRBD2, the table's D call, matches the DNA was not checked. Gene TRBJ2-7 matches the end of the DNA better, so the J call may be wrong. TRBV21-1 is recorded as a pseudogene. CDR3 length equals 21 residues. CDR3 coding DNA: TGTGCCAGCAGCCCCCTAGGCGCGGGACTAGCGGGAGTTCTATCAGTCTACGAGCAGTACTTC. Translation gives CASSPLGAGLAGVLSVYEQYF.

The V and J genes are TRBV28 and TRBJ1-1; D is unresolved. Germline V lookup: CDR1 MDHEN, CDR2 SYDVKM. The V and J ends lost 8 bases and 5 bases respectively, with 9 bases between them. The CDR3 extends over 11 amino acids. CDR3 protein: CASARTTEAFF. The DNA of the CDR3 is TGTGCCAGCGCTCGGACTACTGAAGCTTTCTTT.

The table lists this clone with a count of one. The rearrangement links TRBV10-1 to TRBJ1-1; the match to TRBD1 covers 11 bases. The germline V gene has CDR1 WNHNN and CDR2 SYGVQD (reference sequence). The V gene end was trimmed by 9 bases and the J gene end by 5 bases; junction bases not matched to a gene: 11. There are 15 residues in the CDR3. The CDR3: CARSTGDRGGTEAFF. CDR3 nucleotides: TGCGCCAGGTCAACCGGGGACAGGGGGGGGACTGAAGCTTTCTTT.

The chain carries TRBV5-4 and TRBJ1-1, with D tentatively TRBD1 (5 bases). Germline values: CDR1 SGHNT, CDR2 YYREEE (reference sequence). The length of the CDR3 is 16 residues. V dropped 4 bases and J dropped 1 base, with 17 bases sitting between them. The CDR3 region has the DNA TGTGCCAGCAGCGTCAACCCGACAGACGCGAACACTGAAGCTTTCTTT. It translates to CASSVNPTDANTEAFF.

The gene calls are TRBV25-1 and TRBJ1-6; D is perhaps TRBD1 (5 bases). From germline, CDR1 is MGHDK and CDR2 SYGVNS. V lost 1 base, J lost 14 bases, and 15 bases lay in between. The CDR3 consists of 14 residues. The CDR3 region has the DNA TGTGCCAGCAGTGAATCAGGGAACCCGAACTCCCTCCACTTT. Its protein product is CASSESGNPNSLHF.

This chain links TRBV7-2 with TRBJ2-1; D is unresolved. The V and J ends lost 2 bases and 8 bases respectively, with 16 bases between them. The CDR3 length is 15 residues. Germline V gene lookup returns CDR1 SGHTA and CDR2 FQGNSA. CDR3: CASSLFAPPGDEQFF. The CDR3 DNA reads TGTGCCAGCAGCTTATTTGCACCGCCAGGCGATGAGCAGTTCTTC.

This chain connects TRBV5-6 to TRBJ2-2; tentative D call: TRBD2 (6 bases). The CDR3 runs to 12 residues. Trimming took 3 bases from V and 12 from J, leaving 12 bases between them. Germline loops: CDR1 SGHDT, CDR2 YYEEEE. In DNA form, the CDR3 reads TGTGCCAGCAGCTCGCGAGGGAGGAAGCTGTTTTTT. Protein: CASSSRGRKLFF.

V is TRBV10-1 and J is TRBJ2-5; D is possibly TRBD2 (6 bases). V lost 1 base to trimming and J lost 2 bases, with 14 bases between them. Germline V CDR1 and CDR2: WNHNN, SYGVQD (reference sequence). The CDR3 covers 16 residues. In DNA, the CDR3 is TGCGCCAGCAGTGAGTTCCCGGGACTGATACAAGAGACCCAGTACTTC. Its translation is CASSEFPGLIQETQYF.

In DNA, the CDR3 is TGTGCCAGCAGTCCAGACATAAACTATGGCTACACCTTC. The encoded protein is CASSPDINYGYTF. V usage is TRBV28 and J usage is TRBJ1-2; no clear D gene. V was cut by 5 bases and J by 2 bases, with 9 bases left in between. This CDR3 region has 13 residues. CDR1 MDHEN and CDR2 SYDVKM come from the germline V gene.

This clone has only one observation. An end of the junction differs from the germline gene, which may be a read error. The DNA of the CDR3 is TGTTCCAGCAGCTTAGGTGACAGGGGGCTCGGCACTGAAGCTTTCTTT. The encoded protein is CSSSLGDRGLGTEAFF. The chain links TRBV7-9 to TRBJ1-1; 10 bases map to TRBD1. CDR3 length: 16 amino acids. Germline assignment: CDR1 SEHNR and CDR2 FQNEAQ (reference sequence).

The rearrangement links TRBV27 to TRBJ1-5; D is perhaps TRBD1 (5 bases). The CDR3 loop spans 16 amino acids. Trimming removed 3 bases at V and 1 base at J, with 13 bases between. The germline V gene encodes CDR1 MNHEY and CDR2 SMNVEV (reference sequence). CDR3 amino acids: CASSFGNGGSNQPQHF. In DNA form, the CDR3 reads TGTGCCAGCAGTTTCGGGAACGGGGGGAGCAATCAGCCCCAGCATTTT.

This clone turned up a few times. This sequence joins TRBV29-1 and TRBJ2-5; D is unclear. From germline, CDR1 is SQVTM and CDR2 ANQGSEA. This CDR3 has 13 amino acids. Trimming pared 8 bases from V and 4 bases from J, leaving 17 bases between. The CDR3 is CSFPAFGIETQYF. As DNA, the CDR3 is TGCAGCTTTCCAGCGTTCGGCATAGAGACCCAGTACTTC.

The chain uses TRBV18 and TRBJ1-1; maybe TRBD1 (6 bases). This CDR3 is built from 14 residues. Looked up from germline, CDR1 is KGHSH and CDR2 is LQKENI. Trimming pared 5 bases from V and 4 bases from J, leaving 14 bases between. The CDR3 nucleotides are TGTGCCAGCTCAGCACAGGGAGGTGTCACTGAAGCTTTCTTT. Its translation: CASSAQGGVTEAFF.

The chain uses TRBV7-2 and TRBJ2-7, with D perhaps matching TRBD1 (6 bases). The CDR3 totals 15 residues. V was shortened by 2 bases and J by 2 bases, with 13 bases between the two germline ends. Germline lookup yields CDR1 SGHTA and CDR2 FQGNSA. Here the CDR3 DNA reads TGTGCCAGCAGCTTATCCCCGAGGGACACCTACGAGCAGTACTTC. This encodes CASSLSPRDTYEQYF.

The chain recombines TRBV6-1 with TRBJ1-2; 8 positions match TRBD1. J lost 7 bases, V lost 5 bases, and 6 bases had no gene match. The CDR3 covers 13 residues. Germline CDR1 MNHNS, CDR2 SASEGT. This CDR3 is CASSQGTGPGYTF. For the CDR3, the DNA is TGTGCCAGCAGTCAGGGGACAGGCCCTGGCTACACCTTC.

The CDR3: CASSQGGQGFGTEAFF. In DNA, the CDR3 is TGCGCCAGCAGCCAAGGGGGACAGGGGTTCGGCACTGAAGCTTTCTTT. The genes are TRBV4-1 and TRBJ1-1; 10 nucleotides align to TRBD1. Losses at the gene ends were 1 base for V and 4 bases for J; bases not matched to a gene: 6. In germline, CDR1 is MGHRA, CDR2 YSYEKL. The CDR3 spans 16 residues.

This clone was seen once. V is TRBV29-1 and J is TRBJ1-2; D perhaps matches TRBD1 (6 bases). This CDR3 has 11 amino acids. V lost 3 bases and J 6 bases, leaving 8 bases between the germline ends. The germline V gene has CDR1 SQVTM and CDR2 ANQGSEA. Here the CDR3 DNA reads TGCAGCGTTGATACAGGGAATGGCTACACCTTC. Protein: CSVDTGNGYTF.

The V gene is TRBV9, the J gene TRBJ1-1; no reliable D call. Germline CDR1 is SGDLS and CDR2 is YYNGEE. Between the trimmed V and J ends, which lost 0 bases and 5 bases, there was a span of 8 bases. The CDR3 extends over 13 amino acids. CDR3 sequence: CASSVGWETEAFF. The CDR3 region has the DNA TGTGCCAGCAGCGTAGGGTGGGAGACTGAAGCTTTCTTT.